The 17 T cell receptor beta chains presented below share a single source sample, sequenced in a study of shared clonotypes between healthy human individuals. It was CD45RO-negative cells, positively selected for CCR7, that made up naive CD8 cells, with terminally differentiated effector memory CD45RA+ cells excluded. The data were produced by immunoSEQ multiplex PCR, yet TCRdb's version contains in-frame clones alone and is incomplete. The table includes roughly 2,000,000 clones, 85% to 95% detected once. Sequences were obtained from naive CD8+ T cells from PBMCs. The source of these receptors is a man between 18 and 35 years old in good health. Some clones in this sample may be carry-over from other donors' samples.

The chain is built from TRBV27 and TRBJ2-7, with 10 nucleotides matching TRBD1. Germline V gene data show CDR1 as MNHEY and CDR2 as SMNVEV (reference sequence). The J segment lost 5 bases and the V segment lost 3 bases, leaving 7 bases of the junction unmatched. The CDR3 extends over 15 amino acids. CDR3 amino acids: CASSFLGQGNDEQYF. The CDR3 region has the DNA TGTGCCAGCAGTTTTTTGGGACAGGGGAACGACGAGCAGTACTTC.

The V and J genes are TRBV5-6 and TRBJ1-2; D is unclear. This CDR3 is 14 amino acids long. Looked up from germline, CDR1 is SGHDT and CDR2 is YYEEEE. The V gene lost 0 bases and the J gene lost 7 bases, with 13 bases spanning the gap. CDR3 region: CASSLARVLFGYTF. The CDR3 coding sequence is TGTGCCAGCAGCTTGGCGAGGGTTCTGTTTGGCTACACCTTC.

The V gene is TRBV28, the J gene TRBJ2-3; 8 bases fit TRBD2. This CDR3 has 15 amino acids. CDR1 is MDHEN, CDR2 SYDVKM, per germline. Trimming removed 5 bases from V and 5 bases from J; junction bases left unmatched: 9. The CDR3 DNA follows: TGTGCCAGCAGTCCAGCGGGAGAAGTGAGAGATACGCAGTATTTT. Translating gives CASSPAGEVRDTQYF.

The chain joins TRBV4-1 to TRBJ2-2, with 13 bases lining up with TRBD2. From germline, CDR1 is MGHRA and CDR2 YSYEKL. The V segment lost 2 bases and the J segment 5 bases; nucleotides outside the gene matches: 14. The length of the CDR3 is 20 residues. The chain's CDR3 is CASSQLRTSGRPGATGELFF. The CDR3 DNA reads as TGCGCCAGCAGCCAACTCCGGACTAGCGGGAGACCCGGTGCGACCGGGGAGCTGTTTTTT.

The chain carries TRBV7-9 and TRBJ2-3; 8 bases agree with TRBD1. The V and J ends lost 5 bases and 3 bases, in that order; junction bases with no gene match: 19. The CDR3 runs to 19 residues. Germline V gene data show CDR1 as SEHNR and CDR2 as FQNEAQ (reference sequence). DNA of the CDR3: TGTGCCAGCAGCCGAATAAAGCGGCCGGACAGGGATAGGACAGATACGCAGTATTTT. This translates into CASSRIKRPDRDRTDTQYF. Full variable domain (outside the CDR3, taken from reference TRBV7-9 and TRBJ2-3): DTGVSQNPRHKITKRGQNVTFRCDPISEHNRLYWYRQTLGQGPEFLTYFQNEAQLEKSRLLSDRFSAERPKGSFSTLEIQRTEQGDSAMYLCASSRIKRPDRDRTDTQYFGPGTRLTVL.

The chain couples TRBV27 to TRBJ1-2; D gene unclear. This CDR3 has 14 amino acids. V lost 4 bases and J lost 8, with 17 bases in between. The V gene's germline CDR1 is MNHEY and CDR2 SMNVEV (reference sequence). CDR3 region: CASSWAGPYSGYTF. In DNA, the CDR3 is TGTGCCAGCAGTTGGGCGGGTCCGTATTCGGGCTACACCTTC.

V usage is TRBV6-1 and J usage is TRBJ2-2, with 8 nucleotides matching TRBD1. The CDR3 runs 17 residues. CDR1 and CDR2 (germline): MNHNS, SASEGT. The V gene end was trimmed by 2 bases and the J gene end by 7 bases; junction bases not matched to a gene: 12. CDR3 DNA: TGTGCCAGCAGTGAAAGACGGACAGGGCCCCTCGGCGGGGAGCTGTTTTTT. Residues: CASSERRTGPLGGELFF.

V usage is TRBV27 and J usage is TRBJ2-5, with no clear D. Trimming removed 1 base at V and 2 bases at J, with 14 bases between. This CDR3 spans 16 amino acids. CDR1 is MNHEY and CDR2 is SMNVEV in the germline V gene (reference sequence). CDR3 coding DNA: TGTGCCAGCAGTTTATTGGCAGGCAACCAACAAGAGACCCAGTACTTC. Protein: CASSLLAGNQQETQYF.

This chain joins TRBV27 and TRBJ1-5; no clear D. Germline CDR1 MNHEY, CDR2 SMNVEV (reference sequence). The length of the CDR3 is 13 residues. V was clipped by 3 bases and J by 5 bases, with 8 bases between them. The CDR3 is CASSFYGDQPQHF. CDR3 bases: TGTGCCAGCAGTTTTTATGGGGATCAGCCCCAGCATTTT.

The chain is built from TRBV19 and TRBJ1-1; a possible D gene is TRBD1 (5 bases). V was pared by 7 bases and J by 1 base, with 7 bases between. CDR3 size: 12 residues. The germline CDR1 and CDR2 sequences are LNHDA and SQIVND (reference sequence). CDR3 DNA: TGTGCCAGTAAGGGGAGGAACACTGAAGCTTTCTTT. The encoded protein is CASKGRNTEAFF.

The chain is built from TRBV28 and TRBJ1-5; TRBD1 matches at 8 bases. The CDR3 contains 17 residues. Germline CDR1 is MDHEN and CDR2 is SYDVKM. J lost 0 bases, V lost 0 bases, and 4 bases had no gene match. The DNA for the CDR3 is TGTGCCAGCAGTTTATGGGGGACAGGCTATAGCAATCAGCCCCAGCATTTT. This sequence encodes CASSLWGTGYSNQPQHF.

The chain uses TRBV5-5 and TRBJ2-7; D not resolved. Germline V CDR1 and CDR2: SGHKS, YYEKEE (reference sequence). The V end lost 0 bases, the J end lost 2 bases, and 6 bases lay between the germline ends. The CDR3 has 13 residues. The CDR3 is CASSLVVTYEQYF. Here the CDR3 DNA reads TGTGCCAGCAGCTTGGTGGTTACCTACGAGCAGTACTTC. Full variable domain (rest looked up from reference TRBV5-5 and TRBJ2-7): DAGVTQSPTHLIKTRGQQVTLRCSPISGHKSVSWYQQVLGQGPQFIFQYYEKEERGRGNFPDRFSARQFPNYSSELNVNALLLGDSALYLCASSLVVTYEQYFGPGTRLTVT.

The gene calls are TRBV7-6 and TRBJ2-7, with D possibly being TRBD1 (5 bases). Germline CDR1 SGHVS, CDR2 FNYEAQ. This CDR3 region has 12 residues. Between the trimmed V and J ends, which lost 1 base and 6 bases, there was a span of 7 bases. CDR3: CASSLGRGEQYF. In nucleotides, the CDR3 is TGTGCCAGCAGCTTAGGTAGGGGCGAGCAGTACTTC. Full variable domain (missing parts from reference TRBV7-6 and TRBJ2-7): GAGVSQSPRYKVTKRGQDVALRCDPISGHVSLYWYRQALGQGPEFLTYFNYEAQQDKSGLPNDRFSAERPEGSISTLTIQRTEQRDSAMYRCASSLGRGEQYFGPGTRLTVT.

The chain is built from TRBV15 and TRBJ1-4; D is undetermined. V lost 3 bases and J lost 3, with 11 bases in between. From germline, CDR1 is LNHNV and CDR2 YYDKDF (reference sequence). This CDR3 is built from 15 residues. The CDR3 DNA reads as TGTGCCACCAGCAGGAGTCGGACGCCTAATGAAAAACTGTTTTTT. It yields the protein CATSRSRTPNEKLFF. Full variable domain (remainder filled in from reference TRBV15 and TRBJ1-4): DAMVIQNPRYQVTQFGKPVTLSCSQTLNHNVMYWYQQKSSQAPKLLFHYYDKDFNNEADTPDNFQSRRPNTSFCFLDIRSPGLGDTAMYLCATSRSRTPNEKLFFGSGTQLSVL.

This clone was detected only once. The chain links TRBV29-1 to TRBJ2-5; D gene unclear. V was trimmed by 1 base and J by 1 base, leaving 1 base between them. The length of the CDR3 is 11 residues. Per germline, CDR1 SQVTM and CDR2 ANQGSEA. The CDR3 sequence is CSVEGQETQYF. In nucleotides, the CDR3 is TGCAGCGTTGAAGGCCAAGAGACCCAGTACTTC. Filled out from reference TRBV29-1 and TRBJ2-5, the complete variable domain reads SAVISQKPSRDICQRGTSLTIQCQVDSQVTMMFWYRQQPGQSLTLIATANQGSEATYESGFVIDKFPISRPNLTFSTLTVSNMSPEDSSIYLCSVEGQETQYFGPGTRLLVL.

A word on this clone: Because it lacks the conserved phenylalanine or tryptophan at the end, this CDR3 is likely a read error. The DNA is left out, because the CDR3 cannot be placed on it with certainty; the CDR3 is given as TCRdb lists it. The chain carries TRBV6-4 and TRBJ2-6; the table's D call TRBD2 went unverified against the DNA. The length of the CDR3 is 10 amino acids, counting both ends. Germline CDR1 MRHNA, CDR2 SNTAGT. CDR3 protein: CASMNLPLFS.

The sample holds a few counts of this clone. V is TRBV4-3 and J is TRBJ1-1; weak D call: TRBD1 (5 bases). V was pared by 3 bases and J by 3 bases, with 14 bases between. Germline values: CDR1 LGHNA, CDR2 YSLEER. The CDR3 is made up of 15 amino acids. The CDR3 sequence: CASSQTWAGDTEAFF. CDR3 in DNA: TGCGCCAGCAGCCAGACTTGGGCGGGGGACACTGAAGCTTTCTTT.